This T cell receptor (beta chain) was captured by sequencing in a study of cytomegalovirus exposure and HLA in healthy donors. Overall study findings and caveats: Likely technical artifact: a cluster of highly shared sequence variants. What a later analysis reportedly showed was that an Asian-associated ancestry cluster had fewer N-insertions than the roughly 700-donor mean.

V shed 8 bases, J shed 4 bases, and the junction held 5 bases outside the gene matches. Germline V CDR1 and CDR2: MDHEN, SYDVKM. This CDR3 region has 13 residues. PCR employed 60 Vbeta and 13 Jbeta primers. Profiled with immunoSEQ multiplex PCR; TCRdb holds only in-frame clones, not every one. Of some 88,000 clones in the sample, 63% were seen once. This clone was recorded a few times. Its antigen is as yet unknown. V and J are TRBV28 and TRBJ2-4, with 7 bases identical to TRBD2. The sequence was collected from a woman in her 30s in good health and CMV-seronegative. Sequenced sample: PBMCs. The chain's CDR3 is CASWGGRKNIQYF. The CDR3 DNA is TGTGCCAGCTGGGGCGGGAGAAAAAACATTCAGTACTTC.